The 22 T cell receptor beta chains given below trace back to one sample, sequenced in a study of beta chain features in type 1 diabetes (dated by TCRdb to about 2018). Overall results and qualifications from the work: In all four CD4+ subsets, TCRB CDR3 length was moderately but significantly shorter in type 1 diabetes patients.

Libraries came from the immunoSEQ multiplex PCR assay. The entire amount of isolated RNA was reverse transcribed using the High Capacity cDNA Reverse Transcription Kit, so the sequenced TCRB transcripts were expressed ones. TCRdb holds this immuneACCESS table with in-frame rearrangements only. Some clones are missing; in checked studies, unresolved V genes explain under half, and the rest has no known cause. Here the sample has 120,000 to 150,000 clones; 13% occur a single time. The ten largest account for 1.3% of the sample. Their specific antigens are unknown. The material sequenced was central memory CD4+ T cells from blood. Receptors originate from a man aged 18 to 29 with type 1 diabetes.

The rearrangement uses TRBV6-6 and TRBJ2-5; D might be TRBD1 or TRBD2, each matching 6 bases. This CDR3 has 15 amino acids. The germline V gene has CDR1 MNHNY and CDR2 SVGAGI (reference sequence). Trimming shortened V by 0 bases and J by 5 bases, and 13 bases separated the two germline ends. The CDR3 loop reads CASSYSGGPGETQYF. In DNA, the CDR3 is TGTGCCAGCAGTTACTCTGGGGGGCCGGGGGAGACCCAGTACTTC.

This clone was counted a few times. The CDR3 loop reads CASSLGLDETQYF. CDR3 bases: TGCGCCAGCAGCTTGGGACTGGATGAGACCCAGTACTTC. V is TRBV5-1 and J is TRBJ2-5; D is unresolved. The CDR3 loop spans 13 amino acids. CDR1 is SGHRS, CDR2 YFSETQ, per germline. V dropped 0 bases and J dropped 5 bases, with 8 bases sitting between them.

The chain couples TRBV6-4 to TRBJ2-2, with 7 bases aligning to TRBD1. The CDR3 extends over 16 amino acids. The germline V gene has CDR1 MRHNA and CDR2 SNTAGT. With V trimmed by 4 bases and J by 6 bases, 11 bases remained unmatched. The CDR3 nucleotides are TGTGCCAGCAGTGTTAGTCCCCGACAGGGCGCCGGGGAGCTGTTTTTT. Translating gives CASSVSPRQGAGELFF.

This clone was counted between two and nine times. The gene calls are TRBV29-1 and TRBJ2-6; 7 bases fit TRBD1. This CDR3 region has 19 residues. Losses at the gene ends were 4 bases for V and 0 bases for J; bases not matched to a gene: 15. CDR1 SQVTM and CDR2 ANQGSEA come from the germline V gene. DNA for the CDR3: TGCAGCGTTGGAGGGGGCAGGTCCCCGGGAAACTCTGGGGCCAACGTCCTGACTTTC. This encodes CSVGGGRSPGNSGANVLTF.

This clone was counted many times. This sequence joins TRBV23-1 and TRBJ2-1, with 10 nucleotides matching TRBD1. TRBV23-1 is an ORF, and what it does is uncertain. Losses at the gene ends were 1 base for V and 7 bases for J; bases not matched to a gene: 22. The CDR3 contains 21 residues. The CDR3 loop reads CASSQLGGGPGTGEARNEQFF. The DNA of the CDR3 is TGCGCCAGCAGTCAATTAGGAGGGGGACCCGGGACAGGGGAAGCCAGGAATGAGCAGTTCTTC.

In this sample, this clone turned up a few times. The rearrangement uses TRBV7-8 and TRBJ2-3, with TRBD2 identical over 12 bases. V was pared by 1 base and J by 2 bases, with 4 bases of the junction left unmatched. This CDR3 region has 17 residues. CDR1 is SGHVS, CDR2 FQNEAQ, per germline. In DNA, the CDR3 is TGTGCCAGCAGCTTAGGGACTAGCGGGGTCCTCACAGATACGCAGTATTTT. This gives the protein CASSLGTSGVLTDTQYF.

This clone was picked up many times. The chain joins TRBV2 to TRBJ2-6; D might be TRBD1 (6 bases). V was shortened by 6 bases and J by 0 bases, with 15 bases between the two germline ends. The CDR3 length is 17 residues. Germline CDR1 reads SNHLY; CDR2 reads FYNNEI. Here the CDR3 reads CASRRTAENSGANVLTF. The DNA of the CDR3 is TGTGCCAGCAGGAGGACAGCTGAAAACTCTGGGGCCAACGTCCTGACTTTC.

This clone has more than one count but fewer than ten. The chain joins TRBV5-1 to TRBJ2-4, with unresolved D. V lost 0 bases and J 5 bases, leaving 9 bases between the germline ends. Germline V gives CDR1 SGHRS, CDR2 YFSETQ. The CDR3 runs 14 residues. CDR3 DNA: TGCGCCAGCAGCTTGGCCCCGGGCGAAAACATTCAGTACTTC. It codes for CASSLAPGENIQYF.

The J gene is TRBJ1-1, the V gene TRBV7-2, with a weak D call TRBD1 (5 bases). The CDR3 consists of 14 residues. Germline assignment: CDR1 SGHTA and CDR2 FQGNSA. V was pared by 1 base and J by 7 bases, with 13 bases between. Here the CDR3 DNA reads TGTGCCAGCAGCTTAGAGTGGCAGGGCGATGAAGCTTTCTTT. This codes for CASSLEWQGDEAFF. The full variable domain, rest sourced from reference TRBV7-2 and TRBJ1-1, is GAGVSQSPSNKVTEKGKDVELRCDPISGHTALYWYRQSLGQGLEFLIYFQGNSAPDKSGLPSDRFSAERTGGSVSTLTIQRTQQEDSAVYLCASSLEWQGDEAFFGQGTRLTVV.

On this clone itself: One junction end disagrees with the germline gene, perhaps due to a read error. CDR3 residues: CASSQAFALSTDTQYF. CDR3 sequence (DNA): TGTGCCAGCAGCCAAGCGTTCGCCCTTAGCACAGATACGCAGTATTTT. The genes are TRBV4-1 and TRBJ2-3, with unresolved D. Germline V lookup: CDR1 MGHRA, CDR2 YSYEKL. The CDR3 spans 16 residues.

This chain links TRBV7-2 with TRBJ2-7, with D unclear. Looked up from germline, CDR1 is SGHTA and CDR2 is FQGNSA. V dropped 4 bases and J dropped 3 bases, with 7 bases sitting between them. The CDR3 totals 12 residues. The CDR3 nucleotides read TGTGCCAGCAGCTCGCCATACTACGAGCAGTACTTC. Protein sequence: CASSSPYYEQYF. The variable domain in full, with the rest retrieved from reference TRBV7-2 and TRBJ2-7, is GAGVSQSPSNKVTEKGKDVELRCDPISGHTALYWYRQSLGQGLEFLIYFQGNSAPDKSGLPSDRFSAERTGGSVSTLTIQRTQQEDSAVYLCASSSPYYEQYFGPGTRLTVT.

In its sample, this clone was seen a few times. The V gene is TRBV18, the J gene TRBJ2-5, with TRBD1 matching over 7 bases. The CDR3 consists of 16 residues. The J segment lost 4 bases and the V segment lost 6 bases, leaving 14 bases of the junction unmatched. Germline assignment: CDR1 KGHSH and CDR2 LQKENI. CDR3 sequence reads: CASSPTTGISGETQYF. The CDR3 DNA sequence: TGTGCCAGCTCTCCAACGACAGGGATCAGTGGAGAGACCCAGTACTTC.

The chain uses TRBV7-2 and TRBJ2-1, with 8 bases fitting TRBD2. CDR1 is SGHTA, CDR2 FQGNSA, per germline. Trimming cost V 3 bases and J 4 bases; bases outside gene matches: 2. The CDR3 consists of 14 residues. CDR3 residues: CASSLGLGYNEQFF. As DNA, the CDR3 is TGTGCCAGCAGCTTGGGACTAGGGTACAATGAGCAGTTCTTC.

A few counts support this clone. The chain links TRBV5-1 to TRBJ1-2, with TRBD1 as a possible D gene (6 bases). Deletions cut 4 bases from V and 5 bases from J, with 12 bases between. Looked up from germline, CDR1 is SGHRS and CDR2 is YFSETQ. The CDR3 has 13 amino acids. CDR3 amino acids: CASSLGGTYGYTF. Written as DNA, the CDR3 is TGCGCCAGCAGCCTTGGTGGGACATATGGCTACACCTTC.

This clone was seen a few times. CDR3 nucleotide sequence: TGTGCCAGCGGATGGGGGGATAATTCACCCCTCCACTTT. This gives the protein CASGWGDNSPLHF. The chain links TRBV9 to TRBJ1-6; TRBD1 might be the D (5 bases). The germline V gene encodes CDR1 SGDLS and CDR2 YYNGEE. Between the trimmed V and J ends, which lost 7 bases and 5 bases, there was a span of 10 bases. This CDR3 region has 13 residues.

This chain uses TRBV13 with TRBJ2-7; perhaps TRBD1 as D (5 bases). Trimming cost V 1 base and J 6 bases, with 10 bases left between them. The germline CDR1 and CDR2 sequences are PRHDT and FYEKMQ (reference sequence). CDR3 size: 13 residues. The CDR3 nucleotides read TGTGCCAGCAGCTTAGTATCAGGGCGCGAGCAGTACTTC. Translating gives CASSLVSGREQYF. The full variable domain, in which reference TRBV13 and TRBJ2-7 provide the parts outside the CDR3, is AAGVIQSPRHLIKEKRETATLKCYPIPRHDTVYWYQQGPGQDPQFLISFYEKMQSDKGSIPDRFSAQQFSDYHSELNMSSLELGDSALYFCASSLVSGREQYFGPGTRLTVT.

This chain connects TRBV19 to TRBJ1-2, with 9 nucleotides matching TRBD1. The CDR3 spans 13 residues. Germline CDR1 is LNHDA and CDR2 is SQIVND (reference sequence). The V gene end was trimmed by 9 bases and the J gene end by 2 bases; junction bases not matched to a gene: 4. The CDR3 region has the DNA TGTGCCAGCCGCGGGACAGGGAACTATGGCTACACCTTC. Translating it yields CASRGTGNYGYTF.

The chain combines TRBV6-1 with TRBJ2-7, with D tentatively TRBD2 (6 bases). This CDR3 region has 13 residues. Germline V gene lookup returns CDR1 MNHNS and CDR2 SASEGT. Trimming removed 2 bases at V and 7 bases at J, with 12 bases between. The DNA for the CDR3 is TGTGCCAGCAGTGAAAGGCTCGGGGGAGAGCAGTACTTC. Its translation: CASSERLGGEQYF.

The V gene is TRBV6-5, the J gene TRBJ2-7; D is possibly TRBD1 (6 bases). The CDR3 has 11 amino acids. Germline V gene lookup returns CDR1 MNHEY and CDR2 SVGAGI. Trimming took 6 bases from V and 4 from J, leaving 7 bases between them. In DNA form, the CDR3 reads TGTGCCAGCAGGAGGGGGTACGAGCAGTACTTC. Amino acids: CASRRGYEQYF.

The chain joins TRBV7-2 to TRBJ1-4; D gene ambiguous. This CDR3 has 13 amino acids. From germline, CDR1 is SGHTA and CDR2 FQGNSA. V was pared by 1 base and J by 8 bases, with 8 bases between. The CDR3 DNA is TGTGCCAGCAGCTTAGGTTGGGGAGAAAAACTGTTTTTT. Translation gives CASSLGWGEKLFF.

This clone was picked up a small number of times. This chain joins TRBV5-1 and TRBJ2-5, with D possibly TRBD2 on 6 matching bases. The ends were cut back, 0 bases at V and 0 bases at J, with 9 bases in the middle. Germline V CDR1 and CDR2: SGHRS, YFSETQ. This CDR3 has 15 amino acids. CDR3 DNA sequence: TGCGCCAGCAGCTTGGATGGGGACTACCAAGAGACCCAGTACTTC. It codes for CASSLDGDYQETQYF.

The V call is TRBV30, the J call TRBJ2-7, with D tentatively TRBD1 (6 bases). V lost 5 bases and J lost 0, with 14 bases in between. The CDR3 spans 14 residues. Looked up from germline, CDR1 is GTSNPN and CDR2 is SVGIG (reference sequence). Written as DNA, the CDR3 is TGTGCCTGGCGTGACGGGACAAGCTCCTACGAGCAGTACTTC. Its translation: CAWRDGTSSYEQYF.